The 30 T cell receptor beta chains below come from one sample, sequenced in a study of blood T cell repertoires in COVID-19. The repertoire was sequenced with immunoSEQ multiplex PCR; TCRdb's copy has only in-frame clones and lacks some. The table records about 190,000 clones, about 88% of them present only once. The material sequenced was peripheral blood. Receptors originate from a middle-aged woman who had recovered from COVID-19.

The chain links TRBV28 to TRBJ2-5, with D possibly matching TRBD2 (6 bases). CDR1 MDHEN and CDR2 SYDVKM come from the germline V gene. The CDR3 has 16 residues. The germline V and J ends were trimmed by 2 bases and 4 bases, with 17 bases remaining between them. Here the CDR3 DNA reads TGTGCCAGCAGTTTACTACCGGCCTTGGGAGGAGAGACCCAGTACTTC. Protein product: CASSLLPALGGETQYF.

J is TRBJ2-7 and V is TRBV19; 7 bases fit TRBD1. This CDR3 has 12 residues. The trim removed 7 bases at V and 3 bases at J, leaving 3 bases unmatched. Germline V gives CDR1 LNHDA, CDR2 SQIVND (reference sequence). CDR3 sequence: CASTGQSYEQYF. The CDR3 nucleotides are TGTGCCAGTACGGGACAGAGCTACGAGCAGTACTTC.

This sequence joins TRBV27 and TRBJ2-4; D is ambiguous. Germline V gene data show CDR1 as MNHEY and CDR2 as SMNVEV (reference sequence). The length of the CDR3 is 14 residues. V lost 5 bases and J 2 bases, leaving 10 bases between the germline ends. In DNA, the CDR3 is TGTGCCAGCAGTCCCCTTTCTCCCAAAAACATTCAGTACTTC. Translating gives CASSPLSPKNIQYF.

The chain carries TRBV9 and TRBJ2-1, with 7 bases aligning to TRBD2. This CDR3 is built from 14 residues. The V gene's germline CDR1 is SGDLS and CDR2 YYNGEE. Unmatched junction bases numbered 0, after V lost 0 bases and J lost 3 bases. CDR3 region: CASSVASGYNEQFF. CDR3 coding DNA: TGTGCCAGCAGCGTAGCTAGCGGCTACAATGAGCAGTTCTTC. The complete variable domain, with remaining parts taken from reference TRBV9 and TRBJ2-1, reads DSGVTQTPKHLITATGQRVTLRCSPRSGDLSVYWYQQSLDQGLQFLIQYYNGEERAKGNILERFSAQQFPDLHSELNLSSLELGDSALYFCASSVASGYNEQFFGPGTRLTVL.

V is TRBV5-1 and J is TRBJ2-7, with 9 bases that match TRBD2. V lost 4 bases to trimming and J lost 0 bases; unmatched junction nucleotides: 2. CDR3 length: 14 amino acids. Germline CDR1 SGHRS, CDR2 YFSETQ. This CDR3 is CASSPGLASYEQYF. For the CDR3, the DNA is TGCGCCAGCAGCCCGGGACTAGCCTCCTACGAGCAGTACTTC. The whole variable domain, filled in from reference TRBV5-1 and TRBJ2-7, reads KAGVTQTPRYLIKTRGQQVTLSCSPISGHRSVSWYQQTPGQGLQFLFEYFSETQRNKGNFPGRFSGRQFSNSRSEMNVSTLELGDSALYLCASSPGLASYEQYFGPGTRLTVT.

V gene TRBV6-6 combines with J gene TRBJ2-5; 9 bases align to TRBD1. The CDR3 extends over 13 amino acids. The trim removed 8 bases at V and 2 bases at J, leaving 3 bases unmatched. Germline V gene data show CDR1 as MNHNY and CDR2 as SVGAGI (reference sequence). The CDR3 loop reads CASRTGEQETQYF. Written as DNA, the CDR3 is TGTGCCAGCCGGACAGGGGAGCAAGAGACCCAGTACTTC.

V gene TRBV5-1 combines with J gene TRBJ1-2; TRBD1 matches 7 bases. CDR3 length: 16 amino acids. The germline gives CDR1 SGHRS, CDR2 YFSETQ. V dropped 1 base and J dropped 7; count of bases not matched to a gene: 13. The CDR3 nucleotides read TGCGCCAGCAGCTTGAAGGAAGGGGGCAGTGCTACTGGCTACACCTTC. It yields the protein CASSLKEGGSATGYTF. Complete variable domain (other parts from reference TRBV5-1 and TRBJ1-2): KAGVTQTPRYLIKTRGQQVTLSCSPISGHRSVSWYQQTPGQGLQFLFEYFSETQRNKGNFPGRFSGRQFSNSRSEMNVSTLELGDSALYLCASSLKEGGSATGYTFGSGTRLTVV.

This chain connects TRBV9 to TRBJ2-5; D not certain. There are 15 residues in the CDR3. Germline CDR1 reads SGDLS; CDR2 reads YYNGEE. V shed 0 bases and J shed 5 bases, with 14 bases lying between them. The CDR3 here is CASSVEVVSGETQYF. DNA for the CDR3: TGTGCCAGCAGCGTAGAAGTGGTTTCGGGTGAGACCCAGTACTTC.

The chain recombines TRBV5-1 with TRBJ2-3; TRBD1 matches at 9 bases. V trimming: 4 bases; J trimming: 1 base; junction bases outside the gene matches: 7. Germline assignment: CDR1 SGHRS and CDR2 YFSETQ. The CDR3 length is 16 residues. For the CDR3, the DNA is TGCGCCAGCAGCCCAACCAGACAGGGGGGCACAGATACGCAGTATTTT. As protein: CASSPTRQGGTDTQYF.

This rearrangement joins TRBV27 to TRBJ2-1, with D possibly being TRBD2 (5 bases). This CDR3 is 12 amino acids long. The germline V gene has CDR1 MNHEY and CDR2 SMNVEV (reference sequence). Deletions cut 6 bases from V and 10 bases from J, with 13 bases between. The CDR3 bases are TGTGCCAGCAGGCGGGCAACTCACGAGCAGTTCTTC. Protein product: CASRRATHEQFF.

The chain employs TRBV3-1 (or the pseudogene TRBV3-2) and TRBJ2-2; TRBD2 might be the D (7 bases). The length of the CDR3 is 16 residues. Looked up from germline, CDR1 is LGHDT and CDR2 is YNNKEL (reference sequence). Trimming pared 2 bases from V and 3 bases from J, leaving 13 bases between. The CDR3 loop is CASSQNGEGDTGELFF. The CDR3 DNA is TGTGCCAGCAGCCAAAATGGGGAGGGGGACACCGGGGAGCTGTTTTTT.

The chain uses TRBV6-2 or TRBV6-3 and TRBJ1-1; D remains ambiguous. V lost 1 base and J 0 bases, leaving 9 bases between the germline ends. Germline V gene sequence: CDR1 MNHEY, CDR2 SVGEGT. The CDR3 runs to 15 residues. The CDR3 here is CASSYWSAVNTEAFF. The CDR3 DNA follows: TGTGCCAGCAGTTACTGGTCGGCGGTGAACACTGAAGCTTTCTTT.

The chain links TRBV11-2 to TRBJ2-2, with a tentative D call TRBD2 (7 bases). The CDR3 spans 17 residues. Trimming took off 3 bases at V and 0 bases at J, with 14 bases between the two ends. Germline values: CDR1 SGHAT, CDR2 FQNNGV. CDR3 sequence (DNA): TGTGCCAGCAGCTTCACCCGGGGGGCGCCGAACACCGGGGAGCTGTTTTTT. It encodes CASSFTRGAPNTGELFF.

CDR3 nucleotides: TGTGCCAGCTCACCCTCGACAGTAGGAAACACCATATATTTT. Protein: CASSPSTVGNTIYF. The chain carries TRBV18 and TRBJ1-3; the D gene is possibly TRBD1 (5 bases). The CDR3 has 14 amino acids. V lost 3 bases and J lost 4, with 10 bases in between. In germline, CDR1 is KGHSH, CDR2 LQKENI.

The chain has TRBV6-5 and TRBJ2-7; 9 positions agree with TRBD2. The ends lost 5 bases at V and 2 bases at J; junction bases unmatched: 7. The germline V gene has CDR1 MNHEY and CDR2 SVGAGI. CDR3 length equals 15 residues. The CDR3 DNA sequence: TGTGCCAGCAGTCGACTAGCGGACATGACCTACGAGCAGTACTTC. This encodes CASSRLADMTYEQYF.

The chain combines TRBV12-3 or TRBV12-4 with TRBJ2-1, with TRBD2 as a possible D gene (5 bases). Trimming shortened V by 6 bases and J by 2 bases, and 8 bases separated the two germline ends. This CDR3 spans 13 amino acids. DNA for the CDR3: TGTGCCAGCAGCACCGGGGCCTACAATGAGCAGTTCTTC. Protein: CASSTGAYNEQFF.

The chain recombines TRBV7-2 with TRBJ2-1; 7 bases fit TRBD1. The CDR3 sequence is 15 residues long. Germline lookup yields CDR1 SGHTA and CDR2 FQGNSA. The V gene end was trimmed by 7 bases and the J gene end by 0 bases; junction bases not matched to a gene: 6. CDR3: CASTQDRASYNEQFF. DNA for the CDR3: TGTGCCAGCACCCAAGACAGGGCCTCCTACAATGAGCAGTTCTTC.

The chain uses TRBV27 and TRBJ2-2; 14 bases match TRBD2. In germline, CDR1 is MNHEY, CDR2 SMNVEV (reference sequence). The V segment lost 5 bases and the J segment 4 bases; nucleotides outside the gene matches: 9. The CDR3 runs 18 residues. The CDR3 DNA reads TGTGCCAGCAGTCCTGGGACTAGCGGGAGACGAGCCACCGGGGAGCTGTTTTTT. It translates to CASSPGTSGRRATGELFF.

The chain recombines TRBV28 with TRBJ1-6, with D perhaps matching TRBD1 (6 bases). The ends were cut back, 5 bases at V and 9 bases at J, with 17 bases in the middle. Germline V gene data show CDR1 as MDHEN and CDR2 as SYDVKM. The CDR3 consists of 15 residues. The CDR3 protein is CASSPYLQGGSPLHF. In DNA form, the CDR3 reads TGTGCCAGCAGTCCCTACCTACAGGGTGGTTCACCCCTCCACTTT.

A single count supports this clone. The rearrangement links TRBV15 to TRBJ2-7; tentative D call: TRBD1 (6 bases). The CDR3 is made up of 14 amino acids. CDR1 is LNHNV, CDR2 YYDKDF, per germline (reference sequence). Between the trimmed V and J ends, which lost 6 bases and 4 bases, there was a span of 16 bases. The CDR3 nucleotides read TGTGCCACCAGTATTGGGGGCTTAGGATACGAGCAGTACTTC. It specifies CATSIGGLGYEQYF.

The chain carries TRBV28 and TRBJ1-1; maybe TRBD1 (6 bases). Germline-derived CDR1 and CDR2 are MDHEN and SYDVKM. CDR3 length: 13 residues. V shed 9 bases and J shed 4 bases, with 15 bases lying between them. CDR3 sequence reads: CASIGGEGTEAFF. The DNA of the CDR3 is TGTGCCAGTATAGGGGGGGAAGGCACTGAAGCTTTCTTT.

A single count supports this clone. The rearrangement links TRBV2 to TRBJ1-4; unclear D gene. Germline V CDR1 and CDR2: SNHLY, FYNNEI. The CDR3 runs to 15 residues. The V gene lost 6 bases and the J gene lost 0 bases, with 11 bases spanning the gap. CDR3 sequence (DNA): TGTGCCAGCAGGGTTCGGGGTGCAACTAATGAAAAACTGTTTTTT. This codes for CASRVRGATNEKLFF.

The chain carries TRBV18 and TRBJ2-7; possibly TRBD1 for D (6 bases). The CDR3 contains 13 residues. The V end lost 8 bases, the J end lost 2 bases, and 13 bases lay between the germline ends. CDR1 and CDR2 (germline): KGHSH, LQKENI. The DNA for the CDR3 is TGTGCCAGCGGGCAGGGGCTCACCTACGAGCAGTACTTC. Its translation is CASGQGLTYEQYF. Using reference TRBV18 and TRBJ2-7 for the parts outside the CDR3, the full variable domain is NAGVMQNPRHLVRRRGQEARLRCSPMKGHSHVYWYRQLPEEGLKFMVYLQKENIIDESGMPKERFSAEFPKEGPSILRIQQVVRGDSAAYFCASGQGLTYEQYFGPGTRLTVT.

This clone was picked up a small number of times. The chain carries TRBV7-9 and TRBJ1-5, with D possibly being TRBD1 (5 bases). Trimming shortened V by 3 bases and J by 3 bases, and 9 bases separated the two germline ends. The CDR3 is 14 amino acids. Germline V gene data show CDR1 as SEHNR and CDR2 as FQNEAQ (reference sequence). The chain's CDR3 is CASSFDSPNQPQHF. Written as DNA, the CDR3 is TGTGCCAGCAGCTTTGACAGCCCCAATCAGCCCCAGCATTTT.

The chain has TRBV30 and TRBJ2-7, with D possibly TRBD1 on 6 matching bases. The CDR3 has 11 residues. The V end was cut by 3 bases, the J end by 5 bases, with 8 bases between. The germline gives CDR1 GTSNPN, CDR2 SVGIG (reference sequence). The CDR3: CAWRQGNEQYF. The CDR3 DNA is TGTGCCTGGAGACAGGGAAACGAGCAGTACTTC.

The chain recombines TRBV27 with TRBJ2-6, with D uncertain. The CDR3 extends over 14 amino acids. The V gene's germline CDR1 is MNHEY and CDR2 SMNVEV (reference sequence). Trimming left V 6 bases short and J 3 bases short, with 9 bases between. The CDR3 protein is CASRPDLGANVLTF. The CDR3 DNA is TGTGCCAGCAGACCAGATCTTGGGGCCAACGTCCTGACTTTC.

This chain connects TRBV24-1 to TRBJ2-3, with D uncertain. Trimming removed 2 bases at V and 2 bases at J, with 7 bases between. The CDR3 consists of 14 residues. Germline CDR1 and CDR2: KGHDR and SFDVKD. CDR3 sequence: CATSDYRATDTQYF. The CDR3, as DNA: TGTGCCACCAGTGATTACCGAGCCACAGATACGCAGTATTTT.

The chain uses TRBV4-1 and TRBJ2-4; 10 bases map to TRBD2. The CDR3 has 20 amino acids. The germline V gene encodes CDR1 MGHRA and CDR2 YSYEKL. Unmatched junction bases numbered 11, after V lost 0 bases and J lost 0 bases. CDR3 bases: TGCGCCAGCAGCCAAGAATACAGGACTAGCGGCCCCTTAGCCAAAAACATTCAGTACTTC. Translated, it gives CASSQEYRTSGPLAKNIQYF.

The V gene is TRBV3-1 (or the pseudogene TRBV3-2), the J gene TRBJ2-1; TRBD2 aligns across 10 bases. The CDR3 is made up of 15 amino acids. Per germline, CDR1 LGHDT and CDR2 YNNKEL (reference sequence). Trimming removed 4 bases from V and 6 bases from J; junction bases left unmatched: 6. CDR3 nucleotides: TGTGCCAGCAGCCGGATAGCGGGAGGCGTCAATGAGCAGTTCTTC. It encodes CASSRIAGGVNEQFF.

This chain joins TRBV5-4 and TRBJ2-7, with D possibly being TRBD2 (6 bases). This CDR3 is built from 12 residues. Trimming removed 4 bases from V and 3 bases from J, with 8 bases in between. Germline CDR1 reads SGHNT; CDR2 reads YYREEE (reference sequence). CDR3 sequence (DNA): TGTGCCAGCAGCCCGCGGGGCTACGAGCAGTACTTC. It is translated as CASSPRGYEQYF.